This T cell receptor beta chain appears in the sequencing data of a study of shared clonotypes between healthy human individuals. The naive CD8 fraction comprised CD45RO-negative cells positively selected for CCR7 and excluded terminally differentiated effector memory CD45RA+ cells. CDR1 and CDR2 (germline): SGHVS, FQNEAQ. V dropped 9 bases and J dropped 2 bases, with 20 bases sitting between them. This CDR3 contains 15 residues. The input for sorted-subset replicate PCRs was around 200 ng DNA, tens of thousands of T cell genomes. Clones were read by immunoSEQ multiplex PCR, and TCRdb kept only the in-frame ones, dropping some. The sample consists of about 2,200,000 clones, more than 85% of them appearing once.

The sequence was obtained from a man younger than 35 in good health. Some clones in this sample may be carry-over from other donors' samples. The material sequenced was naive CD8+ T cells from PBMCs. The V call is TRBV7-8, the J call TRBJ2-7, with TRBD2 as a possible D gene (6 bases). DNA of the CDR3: TGTGCCAGTATGACCCTAGCGAGCCCCACCTACGAGCAGTACTTC. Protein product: CASMTLASPTYEQYF.